The clone carrying this TCR beta chain was found a few times. Its antigen is still unknown. Primers: 60 Vbeta forward and 13 Jbeta reverse. Data came from immunoSEQ multiplex PCR; TCRdb stores just in-frame clones and leaves some out. This repertoire shows some 190,000 clones, over 70% found once; its top ten account for 3% to 4%. The ends lost 2 bases at V and 6 bases at J; junction bases unmatched: 6. This CDR3 spans 14 amino acids. Germline assignment: CDR1 SGHRS and CDR2 YFSETQ. This sample was taken from a study of cytomegalovirus exposure and HLA in healthy donors. Study findings and constraints: In presence/absence analyses, roughly uniform sequencing depth across donors was assumed. Some segments of the V type, notably TRBV6-2 and TRBV6-3, were excluded as indistinguishable.

All the people who gave samples were healthy bone marrow donors. The chain couples TRBV5-1 to TRBJ2-3, with 7 bases matching TRBD2. The receptor comes from a woman in her 30s in good health and CMV-seropositive. The sample consisted of PBMCs. CDR3 amino acids: CASSFGREKDTQYF. CDR3 nucleotides: TGCGCCAGCAGCTTTGGGAGGGAGAAGGATACGCAGTATTTT.